This T cell receptor (beta chain) appears in the sequencing data of a study of shared clonotypes between healthy human individuals. The overall study: Each donor contributed plates that comprised three CD4 naive, three CD4 memory, two CD8 naive and one CD8 memory. Study-wide points: The naive CD4 repertoires of a handful of donors were compared, and approximately 5% of clonotypes were shared. On the whole, naive subsets had larger estimated richness than memory subsets had.

This CDR3 spans 17 amino acids. Looked up from germline, CDR1 is SEHNR and CDR2 is FQNEAQ (reference sequence). V lost 6 bases and J lost 4; bases outside the gene matches: 13. This table comes from immunoSEQ multiplex PCR, and its TCRdb copy is limited to in-frame clones, with some not included. This table has about 1.4 million clones, roughly 96% appearing once. As to this clone: The antigen is undetermined.

The TCR comes from a man aged 25-40 years in good health. The chain carries TRBV7-9 and TRBJ2-1; 9 nucleotides line up with TRBD2. The sample consisted of naive CD4+ T cells sorted from blood. Subset reported: CD45RA+ positively selected. CDR3 DNA sequence: TGTGCCAGCAGGTCCGGCGGGCTAGCGGGACAATACAATGAGCAGTTCTTC. This gives the protein CASRSGGLAGQYNEQFF.